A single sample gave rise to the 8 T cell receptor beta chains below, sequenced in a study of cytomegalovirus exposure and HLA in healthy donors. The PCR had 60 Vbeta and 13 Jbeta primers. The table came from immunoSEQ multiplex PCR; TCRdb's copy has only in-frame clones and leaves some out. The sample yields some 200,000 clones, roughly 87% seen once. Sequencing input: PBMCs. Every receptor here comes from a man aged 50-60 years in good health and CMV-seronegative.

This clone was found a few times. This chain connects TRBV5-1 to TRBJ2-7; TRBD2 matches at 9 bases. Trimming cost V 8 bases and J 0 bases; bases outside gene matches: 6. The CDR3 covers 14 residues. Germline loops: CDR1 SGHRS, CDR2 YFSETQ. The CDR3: CASRLSGSSYEQYF. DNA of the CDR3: TGCGCCAGTCGACTTAGCGGGAGCTCCTACGAGCAGTACTTC.

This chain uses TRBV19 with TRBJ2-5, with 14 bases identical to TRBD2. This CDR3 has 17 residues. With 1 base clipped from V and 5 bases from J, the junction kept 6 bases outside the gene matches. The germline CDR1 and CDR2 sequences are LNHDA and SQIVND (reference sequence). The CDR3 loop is CASSIAGLAGGRETQYF. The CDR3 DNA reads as TGTGCCAGTAGTATAGCCGGACTAGCGGGAGGTCGCGAGACCCAGTACTTC.

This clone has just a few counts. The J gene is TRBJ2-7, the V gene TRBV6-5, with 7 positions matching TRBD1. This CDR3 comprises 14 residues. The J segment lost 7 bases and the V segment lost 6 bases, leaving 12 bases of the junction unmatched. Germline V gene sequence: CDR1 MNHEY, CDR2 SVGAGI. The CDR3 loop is CASRWDSYRSEQYF. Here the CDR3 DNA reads TGTGCCAGCAGGTGGGACAGCTACCGCTCTGAGCAGTACTTC.

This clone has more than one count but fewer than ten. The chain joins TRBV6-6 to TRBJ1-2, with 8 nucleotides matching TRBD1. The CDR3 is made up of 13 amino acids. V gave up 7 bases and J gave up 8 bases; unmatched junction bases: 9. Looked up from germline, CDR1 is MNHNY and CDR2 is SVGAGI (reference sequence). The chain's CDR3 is CASKGQANEGYTF. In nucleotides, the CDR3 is TGTGCCAGCAAGGGACAGGCCAATGAGGGCTACACCTTC.

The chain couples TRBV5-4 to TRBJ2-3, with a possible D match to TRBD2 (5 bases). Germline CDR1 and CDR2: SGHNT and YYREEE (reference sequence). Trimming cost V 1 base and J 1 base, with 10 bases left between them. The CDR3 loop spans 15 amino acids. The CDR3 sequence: CASSLRSSGTDTQYF. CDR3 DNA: TGTGCCAGCAGCTTGAGGAGTAGCGGCACAGATACGCAGTATTTT.

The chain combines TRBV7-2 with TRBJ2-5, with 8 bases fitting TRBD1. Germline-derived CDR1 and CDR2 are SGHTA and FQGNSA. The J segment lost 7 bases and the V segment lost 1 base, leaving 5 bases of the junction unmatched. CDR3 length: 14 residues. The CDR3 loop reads CASSLGTGYATQYF. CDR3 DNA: TGTGCCAGCAGCTTAGGGACAGGGTACGCGACCCAGTACTTC. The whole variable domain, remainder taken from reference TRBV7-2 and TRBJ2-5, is GAGVSQSPSNKVTEKGKDVELRCDPISGHTALYWYRQSLGQGLEFLIYFQGNSAPDKSGLPSDRFSAERTGGSVSTLTIQRTQQEDSAVYLCASSLGTGYATQYFGPGTRLLVL.

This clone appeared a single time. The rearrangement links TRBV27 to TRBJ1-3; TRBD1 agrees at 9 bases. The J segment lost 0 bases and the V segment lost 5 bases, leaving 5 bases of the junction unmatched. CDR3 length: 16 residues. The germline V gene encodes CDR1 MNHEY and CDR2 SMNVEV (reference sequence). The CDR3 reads CASSRGQGYSGNTIYF. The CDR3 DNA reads TGTGCCAGCAGTCGGGGACAGGGTTACTCTGGAAACACCATATATTTT.

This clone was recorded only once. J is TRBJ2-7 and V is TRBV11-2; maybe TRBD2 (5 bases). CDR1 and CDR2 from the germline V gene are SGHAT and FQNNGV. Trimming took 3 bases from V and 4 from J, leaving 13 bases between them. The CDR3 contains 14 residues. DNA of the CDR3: TGTGCCAGCAGCTTGACCGAGGGCAAGTACGAGCAGTACTTC. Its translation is CASSLTEGKYEQYF.